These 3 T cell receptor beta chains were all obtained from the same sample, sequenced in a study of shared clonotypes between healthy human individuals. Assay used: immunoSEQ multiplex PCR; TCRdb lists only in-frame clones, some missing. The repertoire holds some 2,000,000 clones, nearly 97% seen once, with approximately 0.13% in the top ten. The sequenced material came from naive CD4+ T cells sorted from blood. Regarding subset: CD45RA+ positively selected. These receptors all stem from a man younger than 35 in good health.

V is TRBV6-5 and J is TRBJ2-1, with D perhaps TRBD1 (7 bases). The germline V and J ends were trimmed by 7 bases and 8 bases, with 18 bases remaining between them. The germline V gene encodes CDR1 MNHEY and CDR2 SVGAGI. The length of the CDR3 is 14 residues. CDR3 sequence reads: CASTPWRGRDEQFF. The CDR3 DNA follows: TGTGCCAGCACCCCGTGGAGGGGGCGGGATGAGCAGTTCTTC.

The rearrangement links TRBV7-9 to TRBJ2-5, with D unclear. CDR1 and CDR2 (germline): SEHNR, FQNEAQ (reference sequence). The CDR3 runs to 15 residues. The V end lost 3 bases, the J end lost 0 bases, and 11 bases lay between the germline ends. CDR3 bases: TGTGCCAGCAGCTTCCGGGCTCTGTACCAAGAGACCCAGTACTTC. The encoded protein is CASSFRALYQETQYF.

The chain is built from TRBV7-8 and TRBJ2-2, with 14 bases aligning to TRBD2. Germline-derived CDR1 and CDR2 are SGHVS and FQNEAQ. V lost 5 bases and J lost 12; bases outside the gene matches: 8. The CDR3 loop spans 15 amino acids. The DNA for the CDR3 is TGTGCCAGCAGCCGACTAGCGGGAGGGCCTTGGAAGCTGTTTTTT. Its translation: CASSRLAGGPWKLFF. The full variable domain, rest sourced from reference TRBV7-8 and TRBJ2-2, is GAGVSQSPRYKVAKRGQDVALRCDPISGHVSLFWYQQALGQGPEFLTYFQNEAQLDKSGLPSDRFFAERPEGSVSTLKIQRTQQEDSAVYLCASSRLAGGPWKLFFGEGSRLTVL.